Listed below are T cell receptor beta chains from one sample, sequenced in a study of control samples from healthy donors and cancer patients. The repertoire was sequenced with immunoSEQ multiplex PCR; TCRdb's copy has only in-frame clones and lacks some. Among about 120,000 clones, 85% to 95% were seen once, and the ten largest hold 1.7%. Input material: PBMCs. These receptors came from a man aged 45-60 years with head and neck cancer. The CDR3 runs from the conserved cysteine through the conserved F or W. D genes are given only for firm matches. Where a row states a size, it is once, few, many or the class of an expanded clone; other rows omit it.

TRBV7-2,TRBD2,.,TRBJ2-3,TGTGCCAGCAGCTTGGGCGGGGGGCCCCTCACAGATACGCAGTATTTT,CASSLGGGPLTDTQYF
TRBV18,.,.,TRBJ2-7,TGTGCCAGCTCACCAGGCAGCCCTGATTACGAGCAGTACTTC,CASSPGSPDYEQYF
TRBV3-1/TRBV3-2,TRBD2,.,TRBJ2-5,TGTGCCAGCAGCCAAGGAGCGGGGGAGACCCAGTACTTC,CASSQGAGETQYF
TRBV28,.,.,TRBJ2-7,TGTGCCAGCAGCAATCCCCTTATACAGGCCTTGGACACCTACGAGCAGTACTTC,CASSNPLIQALDTYEQYF
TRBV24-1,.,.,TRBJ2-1,TGTGCCACCAGTGATGCCACCTCCTACAATGAGCAGTTCTTC,CATSDATSYNEQFF
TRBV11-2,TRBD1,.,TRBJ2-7,TGTGCCAGCAGCACTGACAGGGGCCACCCCTACGAGCAGTACTTC,CASSTDRGHPYEQYF
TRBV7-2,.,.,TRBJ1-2,TGTGCCAGCAGCTTTACAGTATATGGCTACACCTTC,CASSFTVYGYTF
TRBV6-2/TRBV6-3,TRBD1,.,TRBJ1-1,TGTGCCAGCAGTTACTCCCAGGGGGCAAGGACTGAAGCTTTCTTT,CASSYSQGARTEAFF
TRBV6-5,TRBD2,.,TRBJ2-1,TGTGCCAGCAGTTACAGACTAGCGGGGGACAATGAGCAGTTCTTC,CASSYRLAGDNEQFF
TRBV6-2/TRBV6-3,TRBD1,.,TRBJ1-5,TGTGCCAGCAGCCTCCTGGACAGGGGGCAAAGGGAGCCCCAGCATTTT,CASSLLDRGQREPQHF
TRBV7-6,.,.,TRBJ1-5,TGTGCCAGCAGCTTAGATGGGGGCGGGCAGCCCCAGCATTTT,CASSLDGGGQPQHF
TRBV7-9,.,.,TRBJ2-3,TGTGCCAGCAGCTTGGGACGCCCAGATACGCAGTATTTT,CASSLGRPDTQYF
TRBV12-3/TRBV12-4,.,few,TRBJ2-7,TGTGCCAGCAGTTTGGGGGAGTCCTACGAGCAGTACTTC,CASSLGESYEQYF
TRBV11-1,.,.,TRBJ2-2,TGTGCCAGCAGCTTAGCGAAGATGGCGAACACCGGGGAGCTGTTTTTT,CASSLAKMANTGELFF
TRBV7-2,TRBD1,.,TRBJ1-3,TGTGCCAGCAGCTTATCAGGGGGCGCGACTGGAAACACCATATATTTT,CASSLSGGATGNTIYF
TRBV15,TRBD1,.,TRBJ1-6,TGTGCCATTGGACAGGGAAATTCACCCCTCCACTTT,CAIGQGNSPLHF
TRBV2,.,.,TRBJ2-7,TGTGCCAGCAGTGAAGCGCTAAGGTTTTCGACCTACGAGCAGTACTTC,CASSEALRFSTYEQYF
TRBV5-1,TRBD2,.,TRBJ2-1,TGCGCCAGCAGGTCGGACCTTGGACTAGCGGCCCATCAGTTCTTC,CASRSDLGLAAHQFF
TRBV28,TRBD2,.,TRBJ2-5,TGTGCCAGCAGTGGGGGGAGGGGGACCCAGTACTTC,CASSGGRGTQYF
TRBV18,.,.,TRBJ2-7,TGTGCCAGCTCACCACCGGGGTTTTACGAGCAGTACTTC,CASSPPGFYEQYF
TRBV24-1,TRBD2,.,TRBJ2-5,TGTGCCACCAGCGTCTCTAGAGGGCGGGGGGGCCAAGAGACCCAGTACTTC,CATSVSRGRGGQETQYF
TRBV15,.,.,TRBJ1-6,TGTGCCACCAGCAGCGCGGCGGAAGGCCCAGCACCCCCTTATAATTCACCCCTCCACTTT,CATSSAAEGPAPPYNSPLHF
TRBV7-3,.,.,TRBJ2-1,TGTGCCAGCAGCTTAAGGCTAGACAATGAGCAGTTCTTC,CASSLRLDNEQFF
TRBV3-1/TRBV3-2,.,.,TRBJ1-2,TGTGCCAGCAGGAACAGGGATGGCTACACCTTC,CASRNRDGYTF
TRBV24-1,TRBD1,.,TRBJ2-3,TGTGCCACCAGTGATCGAGGGACAGGGGTCGGTGGAGATACGCAGTATTTT,CATSDRGTGVGGDTQYF
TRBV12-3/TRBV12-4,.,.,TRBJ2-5,TGTGCCAGCAGTTTTAGTAACATGGAGACCCAGTACTTC,CASSFSNMETQYF
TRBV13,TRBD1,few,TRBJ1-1,TGTGCCAGCACCGGAAAGGGTTGGGACAGGGGGTATGAGGGAACTGAAGCTTTCTTT,CASTGKGWDRGYEGTEAFF
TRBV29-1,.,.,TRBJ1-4,TGCAGCGTGGAAGACTGGAAAGGAGAAAAACTGTTTTTT,CSVEDWKGEKLFF
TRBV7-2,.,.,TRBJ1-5,TGTGCCAGCAGCTTAGCAGGGTCCCAGCCCCAGCATTTT,CASSLAGSQPQHF
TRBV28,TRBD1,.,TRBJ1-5,TGTGCCAGCAGTTACAGGGGGGACAATCAGCCCCAGCATTTT,CASSYRGDNQPQHF
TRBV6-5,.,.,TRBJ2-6,TGTGCCAGCAGCCTGGGCCTCTCTGGGGCCAACGTCCTGACTTTC,CASSLGLSGANVLTF
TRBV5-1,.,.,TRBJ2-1,TGCGCCAGCAGTTTGAGCGGGTCCCCCTACAATGAGCAGTTCTTC,CASSLSGSPYNEQFF